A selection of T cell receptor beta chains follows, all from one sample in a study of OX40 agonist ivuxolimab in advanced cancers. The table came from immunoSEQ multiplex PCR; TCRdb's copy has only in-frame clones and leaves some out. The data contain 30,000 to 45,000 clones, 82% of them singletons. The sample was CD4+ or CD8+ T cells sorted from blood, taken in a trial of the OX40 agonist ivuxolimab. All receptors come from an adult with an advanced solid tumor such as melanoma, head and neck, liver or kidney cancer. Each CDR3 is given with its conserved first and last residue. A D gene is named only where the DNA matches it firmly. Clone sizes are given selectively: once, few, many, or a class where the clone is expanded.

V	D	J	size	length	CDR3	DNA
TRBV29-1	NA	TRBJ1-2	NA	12	CSVEGSFYGYTF	TGCAGCGTTGAAGGCAGCTTCTATGGCTACACCTTC
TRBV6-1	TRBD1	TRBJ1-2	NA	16	CASSASGTGGFYGYTF	TGTGCCAGCAGTGCCAGTGGGACAGGGGGGTTCTATGGCTACACCTTC
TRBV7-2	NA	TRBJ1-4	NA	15	CASSLEQGEGEKLFF	TGTGCCAGCAGCTTGGAACAGGGAGAGGGTGAAAAACTGTTTTTT
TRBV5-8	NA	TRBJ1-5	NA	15	CASSLIWGPNQPQHF	TGTGCCAGCAGCTTGATTTGGGGGCCCAATCAGCCCCAGCATTTT
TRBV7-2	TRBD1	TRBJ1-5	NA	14	CASSLDRGQQPQHF	TGTGCCAGCAGCTTAGACAGGGGGCAACAGCCCCAGCATTTT
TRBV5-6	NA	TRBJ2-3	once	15	CASSSNVGYADTQYF	TGTGCCAGCAGCTCCAACGTTGGGTATGCAGATACGCAGTATTTT
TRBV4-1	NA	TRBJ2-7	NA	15	CASSQVFTTSGEQYF	TGCGCCAGCAGCCAAGTCTTCACGACGTCCGGCGAGCAGTACTTC
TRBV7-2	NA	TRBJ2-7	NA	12	CASSLSRREQYF	TGTGCCAGCAGCTTGAGCCGTCGGGAGCAGTACTTC
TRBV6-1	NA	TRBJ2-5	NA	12	CASRAESETQYF	TGTGCCAGCAGGGCGGAATCAGAGACCCAGTACTTC
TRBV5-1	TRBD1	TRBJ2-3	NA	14	CASSGQGVSDTQYF	TGCGCCAGCAGCGGACAGGGGGTGTCAGATACGCAGTATTTT
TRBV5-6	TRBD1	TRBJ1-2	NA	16	CASTLAGRGALYGYTF	TGTGCCAGCACCTTGGCGGGCAGGGGGGCCTTATATGGCTACACCTTC
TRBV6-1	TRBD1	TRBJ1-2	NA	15	CASSEGGTVGYGYTF	TGTGCCAGCAGTGAGGGGGGGACAGTCGGCTATGGCTACACCTTC
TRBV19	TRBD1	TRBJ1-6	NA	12	CASGTAYSPLHF	TGTGCCAGCGGGACAGCTTATTCACCCCTCCACTTT
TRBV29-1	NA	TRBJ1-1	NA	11	CSVKFEAEAFF	TGCAGCGTTAAGTTCGAGGCTGAAGCTTTCTTT
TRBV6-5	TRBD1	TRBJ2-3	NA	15	CASSMTGGPGDTQYF	TGTGCCAGCAGTATGACAGGGGGCCCTGGAGATACGCAGTATTTT
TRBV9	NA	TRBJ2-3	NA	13	CASSEAGSDTQYF	TGTGCCAGCAGCGAGGCGGGGTCAGATACGCAGTATTTT
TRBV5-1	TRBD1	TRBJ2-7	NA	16	CASSLARGTGLPEQYF	TGCGCCAGCAGCTTGGCCCGCGGGACAGGCCTCCCCGAGCAGTACTTC
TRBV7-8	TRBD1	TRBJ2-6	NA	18	CASSLGRRQGSGANVLTF	TGTGCCAGCAGCCTAGGTAGAAGACAGGGATCTGGGGCCAACGTCCTGACTTTC
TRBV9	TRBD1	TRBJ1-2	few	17	CASSAKSLRDSNYGYTF	TGTGCCAGCAGCGCCAAAAGCCTCCGGGACAGTAACTATGGCTACACCTTC
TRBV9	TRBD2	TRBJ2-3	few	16	CASSVDSGATTDTQYF	TGTGCCAGCAGCGTAGATAGCGGGGCGACCACAGATACGCAGTATTTT
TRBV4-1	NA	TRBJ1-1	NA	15	CASSQATGWNTEAFF	TGCGCCAGCAGCCAAGCTACGGGCTGGAACACTGAAGCTTTCTTT
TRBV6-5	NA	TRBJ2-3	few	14	CASRSLWSPDTQYF	TGTGCCAGCAGATCCCTGTGGAGCCCAGATACGCAGTATTTT
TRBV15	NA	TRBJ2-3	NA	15	CATSRDGLTGDTQYF	TGTGCCACCAGCAGAGACGGATTGACGGGCGATACGCAGTATTTT
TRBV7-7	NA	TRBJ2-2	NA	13	CASSPVAGGELFF	TGTGCTAGCAGCCCTGTCGCCGGCGGGGAGCTGTTTTTT
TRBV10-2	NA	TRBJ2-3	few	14	CASFDLVPGDTQYF	TGCGCCAGCTTCGACCTGGTTCCCGGGGATACGCAGTATTTT
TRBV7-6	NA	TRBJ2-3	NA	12	CASRREGDTQYF	TGTGCCAGCAGACGTGAGGGAGATACGCAGTATTTT
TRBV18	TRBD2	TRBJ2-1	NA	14	CASSPGTTYNEQFF	TGTGCCAGCTCACCCGGGACTACCTACAATGAGCAGTTCTTC
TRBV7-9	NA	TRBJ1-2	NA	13	CASSLGTEDGYTF	TGTGCCAGCAGCTTAGGGACGGAAGATGGCTACACCTTC
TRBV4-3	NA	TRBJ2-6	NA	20	CASSPNLRGYPLSGANVLTF	TGCGCCAGCAGCCCTAATCTGAGGGGGTACCCCCTCTCGGGGGCCAACGTCCTGACTTTC
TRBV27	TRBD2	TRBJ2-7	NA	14	CASSYGGGPLEQYF	TGTGCCAGCAGTTACGGCGGGGGGCCCCTCGAGCAGTACTTC
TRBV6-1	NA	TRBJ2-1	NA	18	CASSEELAGPSSYNEQFF	TGTGCCAGCAGTGAAGAGTTAGCAGGGCCCAGCTCCTACAATGAGCAGTTCTTC
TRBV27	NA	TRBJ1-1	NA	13	CASSLSQGTEAFF	TGTGCCAGCAGTTTATCTCAGGGTACTGAAGCTTTCTTT
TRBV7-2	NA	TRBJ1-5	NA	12	CASSHNDQPQHF	TGTGCCAGCAGCCATAATGATCAGCCCCAGCATTTT
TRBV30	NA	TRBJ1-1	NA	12	CAWSPWDAEAFF	TGTGCCTGGAGTCCATGGGACGCTGAAGCTTTCTTT
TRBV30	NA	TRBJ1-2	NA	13	CAWSVHRNYGYTF	TGTGCCTGGAGTGTCCACAGGAACTATGGCTACACCTTC
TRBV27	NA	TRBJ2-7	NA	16	CASRIPRDTSSYEQYF	TGTGCCAGCAGGATCCCCCGGGACACCTCTTCCTACGAGCAGTACTTC
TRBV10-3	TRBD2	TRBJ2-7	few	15	CAISETSGSRDEQYF	TGTGCCATCAGTGAGACTAGCGGGTCACGGGACGAGCAGTACTTC
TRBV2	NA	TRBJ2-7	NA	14	CASTVAPSSYEQYF	TGTGCCAGTACCGTGGCCCCGAGCTCCTACGAGCAGTACTTC
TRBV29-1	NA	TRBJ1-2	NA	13	CSVALVVGGDYTF	TGCAGCGTCGCCTTGGTGGTGGGAGGGGACTACACCTTC
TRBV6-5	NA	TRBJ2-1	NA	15	CASKFAGSSYNEQFF	TGTGCCAGCAAATTTGCGGGGAGCTCCTACAATGAGCAGTTCTTC